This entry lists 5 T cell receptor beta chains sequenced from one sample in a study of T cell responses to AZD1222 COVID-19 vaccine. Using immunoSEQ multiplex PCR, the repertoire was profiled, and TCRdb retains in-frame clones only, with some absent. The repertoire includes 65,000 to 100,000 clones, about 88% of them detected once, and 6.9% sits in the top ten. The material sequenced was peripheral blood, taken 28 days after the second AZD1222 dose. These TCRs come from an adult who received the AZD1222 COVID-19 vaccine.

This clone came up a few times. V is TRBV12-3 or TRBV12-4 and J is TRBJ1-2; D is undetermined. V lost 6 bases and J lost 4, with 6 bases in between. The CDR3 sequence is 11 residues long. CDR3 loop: CASSRIYGYTF. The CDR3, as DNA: TGTGCCAGCAGCAGGATCTATGGCTACACCTTC.

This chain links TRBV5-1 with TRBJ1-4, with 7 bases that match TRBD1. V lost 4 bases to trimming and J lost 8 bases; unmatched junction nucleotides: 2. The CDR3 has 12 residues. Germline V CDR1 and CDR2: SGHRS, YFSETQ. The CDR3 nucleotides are TGCGCCAGCAGCCTACAGGGGGAAAAACTGTTTTTT. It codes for CASSLQGEKLFF.

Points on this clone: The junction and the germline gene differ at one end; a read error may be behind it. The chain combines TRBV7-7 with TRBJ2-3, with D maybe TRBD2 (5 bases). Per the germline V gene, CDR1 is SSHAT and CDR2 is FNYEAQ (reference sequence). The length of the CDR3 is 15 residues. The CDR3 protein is CASSLAGGRTDTQYF. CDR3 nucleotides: TGTGCTAGCAGCTTAGCTGGCGGGCGGACAGATACGCAGTATTTT.

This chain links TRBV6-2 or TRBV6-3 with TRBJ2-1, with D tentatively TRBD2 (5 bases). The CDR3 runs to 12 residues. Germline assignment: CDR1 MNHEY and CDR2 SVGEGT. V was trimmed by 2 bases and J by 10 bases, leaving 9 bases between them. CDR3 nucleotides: TGTGCCAGCAGTTACCCCGACTACGAGCAGTTCTTC. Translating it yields CASSYPDYEQFF.

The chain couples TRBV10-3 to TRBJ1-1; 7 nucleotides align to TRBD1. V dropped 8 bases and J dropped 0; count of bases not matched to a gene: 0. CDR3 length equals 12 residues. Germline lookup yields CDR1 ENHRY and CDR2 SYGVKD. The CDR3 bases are TGTGCCATCCAGGGGGTGAACACTGAAGCTTTCTTT. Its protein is CAIQGVNTEAFF.